These 9 T cell receptor beta chains originate from one sample sequenced in a study of T cell repertoires in cytomegalovirus infection. TCRdb used MiXCR to reprocess the reads, holding one entry per CDR3 protein. This sample has under 250,000 distinct CDR3 sequences, with roughly 6.5% found just once. Sequenced: PBMCs. These receptors all come from a human donor in good health (CMV status not recorded). Some clones in this sample may be carry-over from other donors' samples.

This clonotype was seen repeatedly, ten times or more. The gene calls are TRBV6-2 or TRBV6-3 and TRBJ1-2, with D perhaps matching TRBD1 (6 bases). The CDR3 covers 18 residues. V was pared by 2 bases and J by 1 base, with 20 bases between. CDR1 MNHEY and CDR2 SVGEGT come from the germline V gene. This chain's CDR3 is CASSYRGETRGDNYGYTF. CDR3 nucleotide sequence: TGTGCCAGCAGTTACCGTGGTGAGACCAGGGGAGATAACTATGGCTACACCTTC.

This clonotype has a count of ten or more. The gene calls are TRBV29-1 and TRBJ1-3; D not certain. V lost 3 bases and J lost 0, with 6 bases in between. This CDR3 spans 13 amino acids. Per the germline V gene, CDR1 is SQVTM and CDR2 is ANQGSEA. CDR3 DNA sequence: TGCAGCGTTGATCCGGACTCTGGAAACACCATATATTTT. Its translation is CSVDPDSGNTIYF. The full variable domain, rest sourced from reference TRBV29-1 and TRBJ1-3, is SAVISQKPSRDICQRGTSLTIQCQVDSQVTMMFWYRQQPGQSLTLIATANQGSEATYESGFVIDKFPISRPNLTFSTLTVSNMSPEDSSIYLCSVDPDSGNTIYFGEGSWLTVV.

A few counts support this clonotype. The rearrangement joins TRBV27 to TRBJ1-2, with TRBD1 matching over 8 bases. The CDR3 totals 14 residues. Per the germline V gene, CDR1 is MNHEY and CDR2 is SMNVEV (reference sequence). The junction had 4 bases not matched to a gene; V was cut back by 3 bases and J by 4 bases. As DNA, the CDR3 is TGTGCCAGCAGTTTTCAGGGGGCCCTCTATGGCTACACCTTC. It translates to CASSFQGALYGYTF.

The CDR3 sequence is CASSLGGQGAHEQYF. CDR3 nucleotides: TGTGCCAGCAGTTTAGGGGGCCAGGGGGCCCACGAGCAGTACTTC. The rearrangement joins TRBV28 to TRBJ2-7; TRBD1 aligns across 8 bases. The CDR3 loop spans 15 amino acids. With 2 bases clipped from V and 5 bases from J, the junction kept 8 bases outside the gene matches. CDR1 is MDHEN, CDR2 SYDVKM, per germline.

This clonotype has a count of ten or more. This chain uses TRBV9 with TRBJ2-7; 10 nucleotides align to TRBD2. Germline lookup yields CDR1 SGDLS and CDR2 YYNGEE. The J segment lost 2 bases and the V segment lost 4 bases, leaving 15 bases of the junction unmatched. This CDR3 is built from 18 residues. CDR3 coding DNA: TGTGCCAGCAGCCGATCCTCTAGCGGGGGCTGGGGCACCTACGAGCAGTACTTC. Residues: CASSRSSSGGWGTYEQYF. Based on the CDR3 plus reference TRBV9 and TRBJ2-7, the full variable domain is DSGVTQTPKHLITATGQRVTLRCSPRSGDLSVYWYQQSLDQGLQFLIQYYNGEERAKGNILERFSAQQFPDLHSELNLSSLELGDSALYFCASSRSSSGGWGTYEQYFGPGTRLTVT.

At least ten counts were recorded for this clonotype. The chain joins TRBV20-1 to TRBJ1-5; D is undetermined. V was cut by 0 bases and J by 5 bases, with 14 bases left in between. CDR1 DFQATT and CDR2 SNEGSKA come from the germline V gene (reference sequence). The CDR3 has 15 residues. The CDR3 bases are TGCAGTGCTAGAGAACCGGGAGGAAGGGATCAGCCCCAGCATTTT. This translates into CSAREPGGRDQPQHF.

There are many counts of this clonotype. The V call is TRBV2, the J call TRBJ1-4; TRBD1 might be the D (5 bases). This CDR3 is built from 15 residues. The V end lost 6 bases, the J end lost 3 bases, and 14 bases lay between the germline ends. Germline CDR1 and CDR2: SNHLY and FYNNEI. CDR3 residues: CASRRGGAANEKLFF. Here the CDR3 DNA reads TGTGCCAGCAGGAGGGGAGGAGCGGCTAATGAAAAACTGTTTTTT.

Many counts were recorded for this clonotype. The chain has TRBV20-1 and TRBJ1-1, with a tentative D call TRBD1 (5 bases). Germline-derived CDR1 and CDR2 are DFQATT and SNEGSKA (reference sequence). This CDR3 region has 16 residues. With 1 base removed from V and 1 base from J, the gap between germline ends came to 16 bases. CDR3 sequence: CSARGLLTTANTEAFF. The CDR3 coding sequence is TGCAGTGCTAGAGGGCTCCTTACGACAGCGAACACTGAAGCTTTCTTT.

This clonotype was seen at least ten times. This CDR3 reads CASSQTEIEAFF. CDR3 nucleotides: TGTGCCAGCAGCCAGACAGAGATTGAAGCTTTCTTT. This rearrangement joins TRBV11-2 to TRBJ1-1; tentative D call: TRBD1 (5 bases). The V end lost 5 bases, the J end lost 7 bases, and 11 bases lay between the germline ends. The germline V gene encodes CDR1 SGHAT and CDR2 FQNNGV. CDR3 size: 12 residues.